One sample yielded the 22 T cell receptor beta chains listed below, sequenced in a study of T cells after yellow fever vaccination. TCRdb re-analysed the 5' RACE reads in MiXCR, keeping a single row per CDR3 protein. Found here are over 100,000 distinct CDR3 sequences, roughly 8.9% of them singletons; the top ten hold around 25%. The sample consisted of CD8+ T cells sorted from PBMCs, taken 45 days after the yellow fever booster vaccination. The receptors were sampled from a man aged 25-45 years who received the YFV17D yellow fever vaccine.

This clonotype came up many times. One end of the junction fails to match germline, which may point to a read error. The chain recombines TRBV6-6 with TRBJ2-1; TRBD2 matches at 8 bases. Germline V gene data show CDR1 as MNHNY and CDR2 as SVGAGI (reference sequence). The CDR3 covers 14 residues. CDR3 nucleotides: TGCGCCAGCAGTTACGGGGGGGGCTACAATGAGCAGTTCTTC. Translated, it gives CASSYGGGYNEQFF.

This clonotype was observed many times. The J gene is TRBJ2-3, the V gene TRBV5-1; TRBD2 matches at 10 bases. Germline CDR1 is SGHRS and CDR2 is YFSETQ. This CDR3 contains 14 residues. CDR3 region: CTKTSGRAEDTQYF. The CDR3 bases are TGCACCAAAACGAGCGGGAGGGCCGAAGATACGCAGTATTTT.

This clonotype showed up many times. The genes are TRBV27 and TRBJ2-3; 11 positions match TRBD2. Looked up from germline, CDR1 is MNHEY and CDR2 is SMNVEV (reference sequence). The CDR3 is 16 residues long. V lost 4 bases and J lost 6; bases outside the gene matches: 9. The CDR3 DNA reads TGTGCCAGCAGTTCTAATAGCGGGAGGGCCGGGGATACGCAGTATTTT. This sequence encodes CASSSNSGRAGDTQYF.

The gene calls are TRBV27 and TRBJ2-2, with 9 positions matching TRBD2. Trimming removed 3 bases from V and 2 bases from J; junction bases left unmatched: 7. The CDR3 length is 17 residues. Germline CDR1 MNHEY, CDR2 SMNVEV (reference sequence). CDR3 loop: CASSFDAGGFNTGELFF. The DNA of the CDR3 is TGTGCCAGCAGTTTTGATGCGGGAGGGTTTAACACCGGGGAGCTGTTTTTT.

Note on this clonotype: A much larger clone sits a single nucleotide away, making a read error possible. V gene TRBV6-5 combines with J gene TRBJ2-2; D is possibly TRBD1 or TRBD2 (5 bases each). Germline CDR1 and CDR2: MNHEY and SVGAGI. The length of the CDR3 is 15 residues. The DNA for the CDR3 is TGTGCCAGCAGTTACTCTCCGAGGGGCACCTGGGAGCTGTTTTTT. It yields the protein CASSYSPRGTWELFF.

This clonotype was seen repeatedly, ten times or more. The rearrangement uses TRBV7-9 and TRBJ2-5; D unresolved. V lost 4 bases and J lost 6, with 21 bases in between. Germline CDR1 SEHNR, CDR2 FQNEAQ (reference sequence). This CDR3 region has 16 residues. CDR3 in DNA: TGTGCCAGCAGCTCGTCAGACCCCAGCACCCACAAGACCCAGTACTTC. Translation gives CASSSSDPSTHKTQYF.

This clonotype came up many times. The chain joins TRBV6-6 to TRBJ2-3; D assignment may be TRBD1 or TRBD2 (5 bases each). With 7 bases removed from V and 4 bases from J, the gap between germline ends came to 12 bases. This CDR3 comprises 13 residues. Germline CDR1 is MNHNY and CDR2 is SVGAGI (reference sequence). The CDR3 loop is CASTGAMADTQYF. CDR3 coding DNA: TGTGCCAGCACCGGGGCCATGGCAGATACGCAGTATTTT.

This clonotype has ten or more counts. The chain links TRBV9 to TRBJ1-2; the match to TRBD1 covers 7 bases. This CDR3 is 13 amino acids long. After removal of 4 bases from V and 6 bases from J, the junction contained 6 bases not matched to a gene. The germline V gene encodes CDR1 SGDLS and CDR2 YYNGEE. The CDR3 nucleotides read TGTGCCAGCAGCCAAACTCAGGGGGATGGCTACACCTTC. Amino acids: CASSQTQGDGYTF.

The V and J genes are TRBV7-9 and TRBJ2-3; TRBD2 matches at 9 bases. The V gene's germline CDR1 is SEHNR and CDR2 FQNEAQ (reference sequence). V shed 8 bases and J 6 bases; nucleotides not matched to a gene: 12. The CDR3 is made up of 15 amino acids. The CDR3 spells CASALLPSGTDTQYF. As DNA, the CDR3 is TGTGCCAGCGCCCTCCTCCCTAGCGGGACCGATACGCAGTATTTT. Using reference TRBV7-9 and TRBJ2-3 for the parts outside the CDR3, the full variable domain is DTGVSQNPRHKITKRGQNVTFRCDPISEHNRLYWYRQTLGQGPEFLTYFQNEAQLEKSRLLSDRFSAERPKGSFSTLEIQRTEQGDSAMYLCASALLPSGTDTQYFGPGTRLTVL.

The sample holds a few counts of this clonotype. This chain connects TRBV28 to TRBJ2-3; D is ambiguous. The CDR3 contains 15 residues. Germline CDR1 reads MDHEN; CDR2 reads SYDVKM. Trimming stripped 7 bases from V and 0 bases from J, with 14 bases between. The CDR3 DNA follows: TGTGCCAGCATCAATGTTGGGCGTAGCACAGATACGCAGTATTTT. It translates to CASINVGRSTDTQYF.

This clonotype occurred many times. The gene calls are TRBV6-5 and TRBJ2-7; 8 bases align to TRBD2. V was pared by 6 bases and J by 5 bases, with 15 bases of the junction left unmatched. Germline V gives CDR1 MNHEY, CDR2 SVGAGI. There are 16 residues in the CDR3. The CDR3 region has the DNA TGTGCCAGCAGCTCCCTATGGCAAGCGGGAGTTAACGAGCAGTACTTC. As protein: CASSSLWQAGVNEQYF.

This clonotype was seen many times. The chain couples TRBV5-6 to TRBJ2-7; no clear D. V lost 4 bases, J lost 2 bases, and 19 bases lay in between. CDR3 length: 16 amino acids. Germline-derived CDR1 and CDR2 are SGHDT and YYEEEE. The CDR3 DNA sequence: TGTGCCAGCAGCACGGTCACGTCAGCAATAACCTACGAGCAGTACTTC. Translation gives CASSTVTSAITYEQYF.

There are a few counts of this clonotype. The DNA for the CDR3 is TGTGCCAGCTCATTTCAGGGGGCTGAGTCTGGGGCCAACGTCCTGACTTTC. Residues: CASSFQGAESGANVLTF. The chain couples TRBV18 to TRBJ2-6, with 8 bases fitting TRBD1. V gave up 5 bases and J gave up 1 base; unmatched junction bases: 7. The germline V gene encodes CDR1 KGHSH and CDR2 LQKENI. The CDR3 extends over 17 amino acids.

This clonotype was seen ten or more times. This rearrangement joins TRBV6-5 to TRBJ2-7, with D uncertain. Germline-derived CDR1 and CDR2 are MNHEY and SVGAGI. CDR3 length: 11 amino acids. Trimming cost V 8 bases and J 5 bases, with 10 bases left between them. In DNA, the CDR3 is TGTGCCAGCGGGGTGACGAACGAGCAGTACTTC. It codes for CASGVTNEQYF.

This clonotype was recorded many times. The V gene is TRBV7-9, the J gene TRBJ2-7, with TRBD1 matching 9 bases. V dropped 5 bases and J dropped 2; count of bases not matched to a gene: 10. The CDR3 covers 16 residues. Germline V CDR1 and CDR2: SEHNR, FQNEAQ (reference sequence). The CDR3 DNA is TGTGCCAGCAGCACGCCGGGACAGGGAAGGGCCTACGAGCAGTACTTC. It translates to CASSTPGQGRAYEQYF.

This clonotype was picked up many times. V gene TRBV5-1 combines with J gene TRBJ2-7; the D is unclear. Trimming cost V 0 bases and J 6 bases, with 10 bases left between them. The CDR3 loop spans 13 amino acids. Germline loops: CDR1 SGHRS, CDR2 YFSETQ. The CDR3 DNA reads TGCGCCAGCAGCTTGGGGGGAAGGGTCGAGCAGTACTTC. Protein product: CASSLGGRVEQYF. The full variable domain, completed using reference TRBV5-1 and TRBJ2-7, is KAGVTQTPRYLIKTRGQQVTLSCSPISGHRSVSWYQQTPGQGLQFLFEYFSETQRNKGNFPGRFSGRQFSNSRSEMNVSTLELGDSALYLCASSLGGRVEQYFGPGTRLTVT.

Many counts were recorded for this clonotype. CDR3 in amino acids: CASSVGGGGGDTQYF. CDR3 sequence (DNA): TGTGCCAGCAGCGTAGGGGGAGGTGGGGGAGATACGCAGTATTTT. The chain has TRBV9 and TRBJ2-3, with D possibly TRBD2 on 6 matching bases. This CDR3 has 15 amino acids. The germline V gene has CDR1 SGDLS and CDR2 YYNGEE. Trimming removed 0 bases at V and 5 bases at J, with 13 bases between.

This clonotype was seen only a few times. This chain joins TRBV5-1 and TRBJ2-3, with no clear D. CDR3 length equals 15 residues. The germline CDR1 and CDR2 sequences are SGHRS and YFSETQ. Trimming removed 3 bases at V and 4 bases at J, with 15 bases between. CDR3: CASSSGHLEPDTQYF. For the CDR3, the DNA is TGCGCCAGCAGCTCAGGCCACCTAGAGCCAGATACGCAGTATTTT. The variable domain in full, with the rest retrieved from reference TRBV5-1 and TRBJ2-3, is KAGVTQTPRYLIKTRGQQVTLSCSPISGHRSVSWYQQTPGQGLQFLFEYFSETQRNKGNFPGRFSGRQFSNSRSEMNVSTLELGDSALYLCASSSGHLEPDTQYFGPGTRLTVL.

This clonotype was counted many times. The chain couples TRBV9 to TRBJ2-1, with D unresolved. The germline V and J ends were trimmed by 9 bases and 3 bases, with 13 bases remaining between them. The CDR3 covers 13 residues. Looked up from germline, CDR1 is SGDLS and CDR2 is YYNGEE. CDR3 DNA: TGTGCCAACCAGGACCCCCTCTACAATGAGCAGTTCTTC. It is translated as CANQDPLYNEQFF.

The chain is built from TRBV5-4 and TRBJ2-1, with D unclear. V was shortened by 0 bases and J by 2 bases, with 9 bases between the two germline ends. Germline V lookup: CDR1 SGHNT, CDR2 YYREEE (reference sequence). The CDR3 sequence is 15 residues long. The CDR3 sequence: CASSLGHPAYNEQFF. DNA of the CDR3: TGTGCCAGCAGCTTGGGACATCCTGCCTACAATGAGCAGTTCTTC.

Details on this clonotype: One base away lies a much larger clone, so this may be a sequencing read error. The chain joins TRBV20-1 to TRBJ2-5; possibly TRBD2 for D (5 bases). Trimming cost V 7 bases and J 5 bases, with 11 bases left between them. Germline-derived CDR1 and CDR2 are DFQATT and SNEGSKA (reference sequence). The CDR3 is 11 amino acids. CDR3 DNA sequence: TGCAGTGGGCGGGCCAGGGAGACCCAGTACTTC. Residues: CSGRARETQYF.

This clonotype was seen ten or more times. The V call is TRBV9, the J call TRBJ2-7; tentative D call: TRBD1 (6 bases). There are 13 residues in the CDR3. Looked up from germline, CDR1 is SGDLS and CDR2 is YYNGEE. The V end was cut by 3 bases, the J end by 12 bases, with 19 bases between. As DNA, the CDR3 is TGTGCCAGCAGCGATCCCAGGGGTTCGTCTCCGTACTTC. Encoded protein: CASSDPRGSSPYF.